This is a list of T cell receptor beta chains from one sample in a study of cytomegalovirus exposure and HLA in healthy donors. Repertoires were generated with immunoSEQ multiplex PCR, while TCRdb's copy carries only in-frame clones and drops some. The sample yields around 130,000 clones, of which the top ten take up 1.5% to 1.8%. Sequenced input: PBMCs. All receptors come from a woman between 40 and 50 years old in good health and CMV-seronegative. The CDR3 runs from the conserved cysteine through the conserved F or W. A D gene is named only where the DNA matches it firmly.

j_call d_call v_call cdr3_aa cdr3_nt
TRBJ2-5 NA TRBV18 CASSPRLSETQYF TGTGCCAGCTCACCACGATTAAGCGAGACCCAGTACTTC
TRBJ2-7 NA TRBV6-6 CASSYRDNYEQYF TGTGCCAGCAGTTATCGGGATAACTACGAGCAGTACTTC
TRBJ2-5 NA TRBV20-1 CSASQETQYF TGCAGTGCTAGCCAGGAGACCCAGTACTTC
TRBJ1-4 TRBD1 TRBV6-1 CASRGGGAGEKLFF TGTGCCAGCAGAGGAGGGGGCGCGGGTGAAAAACTGTTTTTT
TRBJ1-2 NA TRBV7-9 CASSRGMAAGGYTF TGTGCCAGCAGCCGCGGCATGGCGGCCGGTGGCTACACCTTC
TRBJ2-2 TRBD2 TRBV5-8 CASSYIAGGPSTGELFF TGTGCCAGCAGCTACATAGCGGGGGGGCCCAGCACCGGGGAGCTGTTTTTT
TRBJ2-7 TRBD1 TRBV12-5 CASGPRTGIVEQYF TGTGCTAGTGGTCCCCGGACAGGGATAGTTGAGCAGTACTTC
TRBJ1-1 TRBD1 TRBV4-3 CASSLSGQGGTEAFF TGCGCCAGCAGCCTTTCAGGACAGGGCGGAACTGAAGCTTTCTTT
TRBJ1-1 NA TRBV5-4 CASSLDLGLANTEAFF TGTGCCAGCAGCCTTGACTTAGGACTGGCCAACACTGAAGCTTTCTTT
TRBJ1-2 NA TRBV11-2 CASSLDRAGDGYTF TGTGCCAGCAGCTTAGATAGGGCAGGGGATGGCTACACCTTC
TRBJ1-1 NA TRBV4-2 CASTGGDTEAFF TGTGCCAGCACCGGGGGAGACACTGAAGCTTTCTTT
TRBJ2-1 TRBD2 TRBV6-6 CASSSPSGGGNEQFF TGTGCCAGCAGCTCCCCTAGCGGGGGGGGTAATGAGCAGTTCTTC
TRBJ1-2 NA TRBV10-3 CAISQNPGLINYGYTF TGTGCCATCAGCCAAAACCCCGGACTCATTAACTATGGCTACACCTTC
TRBJ2-3 TRBD2 TRBV5-1 CASSAWTSGRGGTQYF TGCGCCAGCAGCGCCTGGACTAGCGGCCGAGGGGGTACGCAGTATTTT
TRBJ2-3 TRBD2 TRBV27 CASSSAGLGDTQYF TGTGCCAGCAGTTCAGCGGGGTTGGGAGATACGCAGTATTTT
TRBJ1-1 TRBD1 TRBV5-6 CASSRDRDTEAFF TGTGCCAGCAGCCGGGACAGGGACACTGAAGCTTTCTTT
TRBJ2-1 TRBD2 TRBV29-1 CSAEERGGFEQFF TGCAGCGCGGAGGAGCGGGGGGGTTTTGAGCAGTTCTTC
TRBJ1-1 TRBD1 TRBV9 CASSVGQGITEAFF TGTGCCAGCAGCGTAGGACAGGGCATAACTGAAGCTTTCTTT
TRBJ2-2 NA TRBV7-3 CASSLRNTGELFF TGTGCCAGCAGTCTTAGAAACACCGGGGAGCTGTTTTTT
TRBJ1-2 TRBD1 TRBV19 CASSQDREGYGYTF TGTGCCAGTAGCCAGGACAGGGAAGGCTATGGCTACACCTTC
TRBJ2-3 NA TRBV7-3 CASSFADKDTQYF TGTGCCAGCAGCTTCGCCGACAAAGATACGCAGTATTTT
TRBJ2-2 NA TRBV10-1 CASSEVWWAVANTGELFF TGCGCCAGCAGTGAAGTTTGGTGGGCAGTCGCGAACACCGGGGAGCTGTTTTTT
TRBJ1-2 TRBD1 TRBV28 CASRKQGNYGYTF TGTGCCAGCAGAAAACAGGGGAACTATGGCTACACCTTC
TRBJ1-1 NA TRBV6-4 CAIRTATNTEAFF TGTGCCATTCGGACAGCTACGAACACTGAAGCTTTCTTT
TRBJ1-2 TRBD1 TRBV7-9 CASSPWTGGGLANYGYTF TGTGCCAGCAGCCCGTGGACAGGGGGCGGTTTAGCTAACTATGGCTACACCTTC
TRBJ2-2 NA TRBV4-2 CASSQGGGANTGELFF TGTGCCAGCAGCCAAGGCGGGGGCGCGAACACCGGGGAGCTGTTTTTT
TRBJ1-2 NA TRBV29-1 CSVPDSSNYGYTF TGCAGCGTACCGGATAGCTCCAACTATGGCTACACCTTC
TRBJ1-1 NA TRBV29-1 CSVEFGRLTGPRDTEAFF TGCAGCGTTGAGTTCGGGCGTCTAACAGGCCCTCGAGACACTGAAGCTTTCTTT
TRBJ1-3 NA TRBV5-1 CASSLNAGNSGNTIYF TGCGCCAGCAGCTTGAATGCAGGTAACTCTGGAAACACCATATATTTT
TRBJ2-5 NA TRBV4-1 CASSQAGYASETQYF TGCGCCAGCAGCCAAGCGGGGTACGCCTCAGAGACCCAGTACTTC
TRBJ1-2 NA TRBV7-3 CASTLEDGYTF TGTGCCAGCACCTTGGAGGATGGCTACACCTTC
TRBJ2-5 NA TRBV6-1 CASSERGETQYF TGTGCCAGCAGTGAAAGAGGAGAGACCCAGTACTTC
TRBJ2-2 NA TRBV6-4 CASSRYAVSNTGELFF TGTGCCAGCAGTAGATACGCGGTATCGAACACCGGGGAGCTGTTTTTT
TRBJ1-1 TRBD1 TRBV19 CASSIDPGGTEAFF TGTGCCAGTAGTATAGATCCAGGGGGCACTGAAGCTTTCTTT
TRBJ1-5 NA TRBV5-1 CASSLQGFSNQPQHF TGCGCCAGCAGCTTGCAGGGGTTTAGCAATCAGCCCCAGCATTTT
TRBJ1-2 NA TRBV29-1 CSVFGGDSDGYTF TGCAGCGTTTTCGGGGGGGACTCGGATGGCTACACCTTC
TRBJ2-5 TRBD1 TRBV11-2 CASSPPGGRETQYF TGTGCCAGCAGCCCGCCAGGGGGCAGGGAGACCCAGTACTTC
TRBJ1-5 TRBD1 TRBV7-9 CASSSGQGVYSNQPQHF TGTGCCAGCAGCTCTGGACAGGGGGTCTATAGCAATCAGCCCCAGCATTTT
TRBJ2-7 TRBD2 TRBV28 CASRASGGSLYEQYF TGTGCCAGCAGGGCTAGCGGGGGTTCTCTCTACGAGCAGTACTTC
TRBJ1-5 TRBD1 TRBV9 CASSLQGDGQPQHF TGTGCCAGCAGCCTTCAGGGGGACGGACAGCCCCAGCATTTT
TRBJ1-1 NA TRBV7-3 CASSLEQMNTEAFF TGTGCCAGCAGCTTAGAACAAATGAACACTGAAGCTTTCTTT
TRBJ2-2 NA TRBV5-6 CASSLTDRYTGELFF TGTGCCAGCAGCTTGACGGACAGATACACCGGGGAGCTGTTTTTT
TRBJ1-6 NA TRBV4-3 CASSQEQMNSPLHF TGCGCCAGCAGCCAAGAACAGATGAATTCACCCCTCCACTTT
TRBJ1-1 NA TRBV28 CASSLESEAFF TGTGCCAGCAGTTTAGAGAGTGAAGCTTTCTTT
TRBJ1-1 NA TRBV19 CATRRAGAQNTEAFF TGTGCCACCCGACGAGCGGGGGCGCAGAACACTGAAGCTTTCTTT
TRBJ2-4 TRBD2 TRBV5-1 CASSLGAGAPGGIQYF TGCGCCAGCAGCTTGGGAGCGGGGGCCCCCGGCGGCATTCAGTACTTC
TRBJ2-5 NA TRBV29-1 CSVYRTAYQETQYF TGTAGCGTTTACAGGACCGCCTACCAAGAGACCCAGTACTTC
TRBJ1-3 NA TRBV28 CASRGGGSLSGNTIYF TGTGCCAGCAGGGGGGGAGGCAGCCTCTCTGGAAACACCATATATTTT